The 25 T cell receptor beta chains in this list originate from one sample, sequenced in a study of blood T cell repertoires in COVID-19. Assay used: immunoSEQ multiplex PCR; TCRdb lists only in-frame clones, some missing. The sample includes roughly 7,200 clones, 80% to 90% of them seen just once. Sequencing was performed on peripheral blood. These receptors were taken from a man between 65 and 80 years old with active COVID-19.

This clone has more than one count but fewer than ten. This chain joins TRBV6-2 or TRBV6-3 and TRBJ1-1, with D perhaps TRBD1 (5 bases). Per germline, CDR1 MNHEY and CDR2 SVGEGT. V shed 0 bases and J shed 5 bases, with 16 bases lying between them. This CDR3 has 16 amino acids. Written as DNA, the CDR3 is TGTGCCAGCAGTTACTCGTTTTGGCAGGGTGGGACTGAAGCTTTCTTT. It specifies CASSYSFWQGGTEAFF.

The chain joins TRBV5-6 to TRBJ1-5, with D possibly matching TRBD1 (5 bases). V shed 0 bases and J shed 1 base, with 11 bases lying between them. The CDR3 contains 16 residues. Germline V lookup: CDR1 SGHDT, CDR2 YYEEEE. Written as DNA, the CDR3 is TGTGCCAGCAGCTTGGGGGCAGGGATGAGCAATCAGCCCCAGCATTTT. Amino acid sequence: CASSLGAGMSNQPQHF.

The gene calls are TRBV11-3 and TRBJ1-6; the D is unclear. The V end lost 5 bases, the J end lost 7 bases, and 9 bases lay between the germline ends. CDR3 length: 13 residues. Per germline, CDR1 SGHNT and CDR2 YENEEA. The DNA of the CDR3 is TGTGCCAGCAGCCAAGACATGAATTCACCCCTCCACTTT. Translating gives CASSQDMNSPLHF.

The CDR3 nucleotides are TGTGCCAGCAGTTTATACTTCTACGAGCAGTACTTC. Residues: CASSLYFYEQYF. The rearrangement joins TRBV12-3 or TRBV12-4 to TRBJ2-7; D is undetermined. CDR3 size: 12 residues. V was clipped by 2 bases and J by 3 bases, with 5 bases between them.

CDR3 residues: CASSQGYNNEQFF. For the CDR3, the DNA is TGTGCCAGCAGCCAAGGGTACAACAATGAGCAGTTCTTC. The chain recombines TRBV3-1 (or the pseudogene TRBV3-2) with TRBJ2-1; D unresolved. The ends were cut back, 1 base at V and 5 bases at J, with 6 bases in the middle. CDR3 length: 13 residues. CDR1 is LGHDT, CDR2 YNNKEL, per germline (reference sequence).

The V and J genes are TRBV6-1 and TRBJ1-1, with D perhaps TRBD1 (5 bases). V was clipped by 2 bases and J by 3 bases, with 7 bases between them. Per the germline V gene, CDR1 is MNHNS and CDR2 is SASEGT. The CDR3 runs to 13 residues. The CDR3, as DNA: TGTGCCAGCAGTGAACAGGGTTACACTGAAGCTTTCTTT. It is translated as CASSEQGYTEAFF.

The chain uses TRBV5-6 and TRBJ1-4, with a weak D call TRBD1 (5 bases). V was shortened by 0 bases and J by 7 bases, with 16 bases between the two germline ends. CDR3 length equals 16 residues. Germline V gene sequence: CDR1 SGHDT, CDR2 YYEEEE. The CDR3 protein is CASSLGLAGLGEKLFF. The CDR3 DNA sequence: TGTGCCAGCAGCTTGGGGTTGGCGGGGCTTGGTGAAAAACTGTTTTTT.

This clone came up once. This sequence joins TRBV5-1 and TRBJ1-3; D is unclear. The CDR3 extends over 14 amino acids. CDR1 SGHRS and CDR2 YFSETQ come from the germline V gene. V gave up 4 bases and J gave up 6 bases, with 14 bases separating them. The CDR3 DNA is TGCGCCAGCAGCCCGGGGAGAGTCCAAAACACCATATATTTT. Translating gives CASSPGRVQNTIYF.

For this clone: Other nucleotide sequences in the sample specify the same CDR3. The V and J genes are TRBV29-1 and TRBJ2-7; D may be TRBD1 (5 bases). The V gene lost 1 base and the J gene lost 4 bases, with 11 bases spanning the gap. In germline, CDR1 is SQVTM, CDR2 ANQGSEA. The CDR3 loop spans 13 amino acids. DNA for the CDR3: TGCAGCGTTGAAGGGACAAACACTTACGAGCAGTACTTC. Protein sequence: CSVEGTNTYEQYF.

In DNA form, the CDR3 reads TGTGCCATCAGTAGGGACAGCCTGATTGAAGCTTTCTTT. Translated: CAISRDSLIEAFF. The chain carries TRBV10-3 and TRBJ1-1; the match to TRBD1 covers 7 bases. The CDR3 consists of 13 residues. Germline V lookup: CDR1 ENHRY, CDR2 SYGVKD. The J segment lost 7 bases and the V segment lost 5 bases, leaving 7 bases of the junction unmatched.

The gene calls are TRBV29-1 and TRBJ1-2; 9 positions match TRBD1. The CDR3 has 14 amino acids. Germline lookup yields CDR1 SQVTM and CDR2 ANQGSEA. Losses at the gene ends were 1 base for V and 8 bases for J; bases not matched to a gene: 8. The CDR3 coding sequence is TGCAGCGTTGAAGCCTACCCGGGACAGGGAGGCTACACCTTC. Its protein is CSVEAYPGQGGYTF.

In its sample, this clone was seen once. This chain links TRBV9 with TRBJ2-1; 10 bases agree with TRBD2. The V segment lost 4 bases and the J segment 3 bases; nucleotides outside the gene matches: 10. Per germline, CDR1 SGDLS and CDR2 YYNGEE. The CDR3 consists of 17 residues. CDR3: CASSPLVSGGFYNEQFF. DNA of the CDR3: TGTGCCAGCAGCCCCCTCGTTAGCGGGGGGTTCTACAATGAGCAGTTCTTC.

In its sample, this clone was seen a few times. The rearrangement uses TRBV19 and TRBJ1-1, with TRBD1 matching 7 bases. The CDR3 loop spans 13 amino acids. The V gene's germline CDR1 is LNHDA and CDR2 SQIVND (reference sequence). After removal of 7 bases from V and 5 bases from J, the junction contained 7 bases not matched to a gene. The DNA of the CDR3 is TGTGCCAGTACTGTGATGACAGGGACTGAAGCTTTCTTT. Protein product: CASTVMTGTEAFF.

The V call is TRBV7-8, the J call TRBJ1-1; D is perhaps TRBD1 (6 bases). Trimming left V 3 bases short and J 5 bases short, with 22 bases between. CDR1 is SGHVS and CDR2 is FQNEAQ in the germline V gene. The CDR3 consists of 17 residues. The CDR3 region is CASSFWTEPNGGTEAFF. The DNA of the CDR3 is TGTGCCAGCAGCTTTTGGACAGAACCTAATGGGGGAACTGAAGCTTTCTTT.

The V and J genes are TRBV6-6 and TRBJ2-1, with TRBD1 matching over 8 bases. Germline CDR1 and CDR2: MNHNY and SVGAGI (reference sequence). The CDR3 has 14 residues. Trimming took 5 bases from V and 7 from J; bases not matched to a gene: 7. CDR3 residues: CASSPGQGRNEQFF. DNA of the CDR3: TGTGCCAGCAGTCCCGGACAGGGAAGAAATGAGCAGTTCTTC.

V gene TRBV27 combines with J gene TRBJ2-1; 10 nucleotides agree with TRBD2. Germline V gene lookup returns CDR1 MNHEY and CDR2 SMNVEV (reference sequence). The CDR3 is made up of 18 amino acids. V shed 0 bases, J shed 3 bases, and the junction held 8 bases outside the gene matches. The CDR3 nucleotides are TGTGCCAGCAGTTTATCAATCGTAGCGGGGGGCGGCTACAATGAGCAGTTCTTC. It yields the protein CASSLSIVAGGGYNEQFF.

The chain is built from TRBV4-1 and TRBJ2-7, with 8 bases lining up with TRBD1. This CDR3 spans 15 amino acids. V shed 6 bases and J 1 base; nucleotides not matched to a gene: 8. The V gene's germline CDR1 is MGHRA and CDR2 YSYEKL. In nucleotides, the CDR3 is TGCGCCAGCAGTACCGGACAGGGCCTTTCCTACGAGCAGTACTTC. Translation: CASSTGQGLSYEQYF.

The J gene is TRBJ1-6, the V gene TRBV5-1; D call uncertain. Germline loops: CDR1 SGHRS, CDR2 YFSETQ. V was cut by 0 bases and J by 0 bases, with 4 bases left in between. CDR3 size: 15 residues. As DNA, the CDR3 is TGCGCCAGCAGCTTGGATAGCTCCTATAATTCACCCCTCCACTTT. This gives the protein CASSLDSSYNSPLHF. Variable domain in full (rest from reference TRBV5-1 and TRBJ1-6): KAGVTQTPRYLIKTRGQQVTLSCSPISGHRSVSWYQQTPGQGLQFLFEYFSETQRNKGNFPGRFSGRQFSNSRSEMNVSTLELGDSALYLCASSLDSSYNSPLHFGNGTRLTVT.

This chain joins TRBV4-1 and TRBJ2-1; the match to TRBD2 covers 7 bases. Germline V CDR1 and CDR2: MGHRA, YSYEKL. The CDR3 runs 13 residues. The trim removed 2 bases at V and 7 bases at J, leaving 2 bases unmatched. The CDR3 sequence is CASSQTGGNEQFF. CDR3 nucleotides: TGCGCCAGCAGCCAAACCGGGGGGAATGAGCAGTTCTTC.

The rearrangement joins TRBV7-3 to TRBJ2-3; D remains unclear. This CDR3 comprises 13 residues. Trimming stripped 5 bases from V and 2 bases from J, with 8 bases between. Germline CDR1 and CDR2: SGHTA and FQGTGA. For the CDR3, the DNA is TGTGCCAGCAGCGATTACAACACAGATACGCAGTATTTT. It is translated as CASSDYNTDTQYF.

The rearrangement uses TRBV6-2 or TRBV6-3 and TRBJ1-1; the D gene is possibly TRBD1 (5 bases). With 2 bases removed from V and 5 bases from J, the gap between germline ends came to 12 bases. The CDR3 extends over 14 amino acids. Germline CDR1 reads MNHEY; CDR2 reads SVGEGT. The CDR3 DNA follows: TGTGCCAGCAGTTACAGTGGGGGGGATACTGAAGCTTTCTTT. As protein: CASSYSGGDTEAFF.

J is TRBJ2-3 and V is TRBV5-8; D possibly corresponds to TRBD1 (6 bases). Germline V lookup: CDR1 SGHTS, CDR2 YDEGEE. The CDR3 is made up of 16 amino acids. V dropped 4 bases and J dropped 0 bases, with 15 bases sitting between them. CDR3 DNA sequence: TGTGCCAGCAGCCACCGGACAGAATTCAGCACAGATACGCAGTATTTT. It specifies CASSHRTEFSTDTQYF.

The rearrangement uses TRBV6-5 and TRBJ2-6; D is undetermined. Germline CDR1 and CDR2: MNHEY and SVGAGI. Trimming removed 6 bases at V and 0 bases at J, with 9 bases between. This CDR3 is 15 amino acids long. CDR3 amino acids: CASSLQHSGANVLTF. CDR3 DNA sequence: TGTGCCAGCAGCTTACAGCACTCTGGGGCCAACGTCCTGACTTTC.

The rearrangement links TRBV9 to TRBJ1-2, with 7 bases lining up with TRBD1. Germline assignment: CDR1 SGDLS and CDR2 YYNGEE. Trimming took 4 bases from V and 2 from J; bases not matched to a gene: 8. This CDR3 contains 15 residues. The CDR3 sequence: CASSPARTGNYGYTF. The CDR3 bases are TGTGCCAGCAGCCCTGCCCGGACAGGCAACTATGGCTACACCTTC.

The V and J genes are TRBV4-1 and TRBJ2-5, with 8 bases aligning to TRBD2. V gave up 3 bases and J gave up 7 bases; unmatched junction bases: 13. This CDR3 contains 16 residues. The V gene's germline CDR1 is MGHRA and CDR2 YSYEKL. DNA for the CDR3: TGCGCCAGCAGCCAGATCTCCGGGACTAGGCCGGGGACCCAGTACTTC. It specifies CASSQISGTRPGTQYF.